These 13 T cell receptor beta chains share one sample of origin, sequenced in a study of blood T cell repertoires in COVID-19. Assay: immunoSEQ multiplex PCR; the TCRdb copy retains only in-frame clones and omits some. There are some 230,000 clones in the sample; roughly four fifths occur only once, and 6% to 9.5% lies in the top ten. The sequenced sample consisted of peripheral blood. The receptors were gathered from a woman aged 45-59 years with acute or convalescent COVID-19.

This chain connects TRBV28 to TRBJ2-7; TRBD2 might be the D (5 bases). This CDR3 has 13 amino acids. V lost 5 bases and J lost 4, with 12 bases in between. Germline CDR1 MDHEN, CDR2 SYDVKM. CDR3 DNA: TGTGCCAGCAGTCCTACGGGAACTTACGAGCAGTACTTC. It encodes CASSPTGTYEQYF.

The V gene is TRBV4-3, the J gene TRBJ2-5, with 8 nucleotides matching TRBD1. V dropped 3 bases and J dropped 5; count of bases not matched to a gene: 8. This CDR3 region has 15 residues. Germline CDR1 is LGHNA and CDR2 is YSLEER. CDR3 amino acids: CASSHNQGAGETQYF. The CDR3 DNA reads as TGCGCCAGCAGCCACAACCAGGGGGCAGGGGAGACCCAGTACTTC.

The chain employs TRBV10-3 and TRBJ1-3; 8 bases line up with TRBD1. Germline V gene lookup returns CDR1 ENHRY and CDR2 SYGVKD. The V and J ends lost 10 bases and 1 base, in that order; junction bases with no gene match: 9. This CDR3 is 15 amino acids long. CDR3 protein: CATRQGIGSGNTIYF. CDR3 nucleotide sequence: TGTGCCACTAGACAGGGGATCGGTTCTGGAAACACCATATATTTT.

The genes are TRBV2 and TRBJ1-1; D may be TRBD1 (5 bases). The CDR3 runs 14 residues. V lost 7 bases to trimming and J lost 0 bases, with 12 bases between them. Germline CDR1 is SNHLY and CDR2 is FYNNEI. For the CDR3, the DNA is TGTGCCAGCAAAGGGGAGGGGATGAACACTGAAGCTTTCTTT. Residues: CASKGEGMNTEAFF.

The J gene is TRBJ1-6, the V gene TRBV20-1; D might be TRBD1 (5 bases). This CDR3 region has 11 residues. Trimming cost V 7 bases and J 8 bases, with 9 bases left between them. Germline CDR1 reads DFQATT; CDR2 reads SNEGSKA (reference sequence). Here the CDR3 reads CSGGSDSPLHF. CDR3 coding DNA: TGCAGTGGGGGCTCTGATTCACCCCTCCACTTT.

CDR3 loop: CASSGSGTFYGYTF. CDR3 nucleotides: TGTGCCAGCAGTGGCTCCGGGACTTTCTATGGCTACACCTTC. The J gene is TRBJ1-2, the V gene TRBV28; D possibly corresponds to TRBD1 (5 bases). This CDR3 region has 14 residues. The V gene lost 5 bases and the J gene lost 4 bases, with 14 bases spanning the gap. Germline V gene data show CDR1 as MDHEN and CDR2 as SYDVKM.

DNA of the CDR3: TGCGCCAGCAGCTCATGGACAGGGGTGGGAGAGACCCAGTACTTC. Translated: CASSSWTGVGETQYF. This chain connects TRBV5-1 to TRBJ2-5, with TRBD1 matching over 9 bases. The junction had 7 bases not matched to a gene; V was cut back by 3 bases and J by 4 bases. The CDR3 consists of 15 residues. Germline-derived CDR1 and CDR2 are SGHRS and YFSETQ.

The CDR3 DNA reads as TGTGCCACCAGCAGAGAAGGGCGAGGGAATAATTCACCCCTCCACTTT. Amino acid sequence: CATSREGRGNNSPLHF. This chain links TRBV15 with TRBJ1-6; no clear D gene. The CDR3 consists of 16 residues. Germline V gene lookup returns CDR1 LNHNV and CDR2 YYDKDF (reference sequence). V lost 0 bases and J 5 bases, leaving 11 bases between the germline ends.

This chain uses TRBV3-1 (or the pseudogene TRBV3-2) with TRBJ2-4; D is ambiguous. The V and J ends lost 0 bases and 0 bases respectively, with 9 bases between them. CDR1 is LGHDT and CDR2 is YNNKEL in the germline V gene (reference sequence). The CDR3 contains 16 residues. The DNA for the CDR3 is TGTGCCAGCAGCCAAGATCCGCGGTTAGCCAAAAACATTCAGTACTTC. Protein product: CASSQDPRLAKNIQYF.

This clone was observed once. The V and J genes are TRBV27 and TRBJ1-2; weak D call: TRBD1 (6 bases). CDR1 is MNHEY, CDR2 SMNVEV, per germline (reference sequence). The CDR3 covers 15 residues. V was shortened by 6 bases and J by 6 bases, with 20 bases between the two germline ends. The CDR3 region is CASRGATGGGHGYTF. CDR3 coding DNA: TGTGCCAGCAGGGGGGCGACGGGGGGCGGCCATGGCTACACCTTC.

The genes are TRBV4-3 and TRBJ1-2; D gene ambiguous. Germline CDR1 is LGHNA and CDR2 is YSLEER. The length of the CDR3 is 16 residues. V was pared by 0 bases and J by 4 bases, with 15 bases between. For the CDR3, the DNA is TGCGCCAGCAGCCAAGATCTCGTCCAGCGTATCTATGGCTACACCTTC. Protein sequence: CASSQDLVQRIYGYTF.

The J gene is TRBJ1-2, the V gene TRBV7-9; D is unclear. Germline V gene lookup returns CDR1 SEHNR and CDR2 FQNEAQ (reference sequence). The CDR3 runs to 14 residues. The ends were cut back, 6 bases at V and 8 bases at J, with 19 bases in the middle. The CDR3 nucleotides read TGTGCCAGCAGTCAAGGAGACGGTCCGGAGGGCTACACCTTC. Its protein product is CASSQGDGPEGYTF.

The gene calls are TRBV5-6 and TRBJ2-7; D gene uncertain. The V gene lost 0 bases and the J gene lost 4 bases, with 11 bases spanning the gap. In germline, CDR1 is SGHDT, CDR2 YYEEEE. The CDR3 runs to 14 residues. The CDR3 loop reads CASSLEQLYYEQYF. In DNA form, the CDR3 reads TGTGCCAGCAGCTTGGAACAGCTATATTACGAGCAGTACTTC.